The 5 T cell receptor beta chains below were found in one sample sequenced in a study of beta chain features in type 1 diabetes. Findings and limits, study-wide: Moderately but significantly shorter TCRB CDR3s were found in Type 1 diabetes patients in all four CD4+ subsets.

The isolated RNA, all of it, was reverse transcribed, so expressed TCRB transcripts were what got sequenced. Sequencing used immunoSEQ multiplex PCR; TCRdb keeps in-frame clones, though not all of them. The table includes approximately 250,000 clones, less than 30% detected once. The antigens of these receptors remain unknown. The sequencing sample was made of naive CD4+ T cells from blood. These receptors came from a woman younger than 45 with type 1 diabetes.

This clone was detected a few times. V is TRBV20-1 and J is TRBJ2-7; D perhaps matches TRBD1 (5 bases). Germline V gene lookup returns CDR1 DFQATT and CDR2 SNEGSKA (reference sequence). The CDR3 is made up of 11 amino acids. The ends were cut back, 6 bases at V and 3 bases at J, with 9 bases in the middle. The CDR3 reads CSAPDSYEQYF. The CDR3 nucleotides are TGCAGTGCCCCTGACAGCTACGAGCAGTACTTC.

Concerning this clone itself: Within the sample, other DNA sequences also encode this same CDR3. The chain uses TRBV9 and TRBJ2-7; 9 bases are shared with TRBD2. Unmatched junction bases numbered 4, after V lost 0 bases and J lost 3 bases. The germline CDR1 and CDR2 sequences are SGDLS and YYNGEE. The CDR3 has 15 amino acids. CDR3 residues: CASSVAAGGSYEQYF. The CDR3 DNA is TGTGCCAGCAGCGTAGCGGCGGGAGGGAGCTACGAGCAGTACTTC. Full variable domain (outside the CDR3, taken from reference TRBV9 and TRBJ2-7): DSGVTQTPKHLITATGQRVTLRCSPRSGDLSVYWYQQSLDQGLQFLIQYYNGEERAKGNILERFSAQQFPDLHSELNLSSLELGDSALYFCASSVAAGGSYEQYFGPGTRLTVT.

Only a few counts were recorded for this clone. The chain has TRBV5-1 and TRBJ2-1; 11 bases fit TRBD2. Germline assignment: CDR1 SGHRS and CDR2 YFSETQ. The CDR3 has 13 residues. The V segment lost 7 bases and the J segment 8 bases; nucleotides outside the gene matches: 5. In DNA, the CDR3 is TGCGCCAGCGGGAGACTAGCGGGGCATGAGCAGTTCTTC. This encodes CASGRLAGHEQFF.

A remark on this clone: A junction end diverges from the germline sequence, so it may reflect a read error. CDR3 residues: CNAREAETQYF. The CDR3 DNA is TGCAATGCTAGAGAAGCAGAGACCCAGTACTTC. This rearrangement joins TRBV20-1 to TRBJ2-5; D is undetermined. The CDR3 covers 11 residues. Germline CDR1 is DFQATT and CDR2 is SNEGSKA (reference sequence).

The gene calls are TRBV2 and TRBJ2-2, with 10 bases aligning to TRBD2. Trimming at V came to 6 bases and at J to 6 bases, leaving 13 bases not matched to a gene. Germline-derived CDR1 and CDR2 are SNHLY and FYNNEI. The CDR3 is 17 residues long. CDR3 nucleotide sequence: TGTGCCAGCAGAGGGGCTCTCGGCAGCGGGAGGGCCGGGGAGCTGTTTTTT. Protein sequence: CASRGALGSGRAGELFF. The variable domain in full, completed from reference TRBV2 and TRBJ2-2, reads EPEVTQTPSHQVTQMGQEVILRCVPISNHLYFYWYRQILGQKVEFLVSFYNNEISEKSEIFDDQFSVERPDGSNFTLKIRSTKLEDSAMYFCASRGALGSGRAGELFFGEGSRLTVL.